These T cell receptor beta chains were read from a single sample in a study of cytomegalovirus exposure and HLA in healthy donors. Repertoires were generated with immunoSEQ multiplex PCR, while TCRdb's copy carries only in-frame clones and drops some. The profile covers 120,000 or so clones, with more than 85% appearing a single time and about 4% taken by the ten largest. Sequencing used PBMCs. The receptors derive from a young man in good health and CMV-seropositive. Both conserved end residues are part of each CDR3. The D gene is left open where the match is weak. Expanded clones are given a class, and other clones once, few, many or no size at all.

abundance,v_gene,d_gene,len,j_gene,CDR3aa,CDR3nt
once,TRBV29-1,.,14,TRBJ1-2,CSVGGLQAPYGYTF,TGCAGCGTGGGGGGGCTACAGGCCCCTTATGGCTACACCTTC
.,TRBV6-5,.,14,TRBJ2-5,CASSLLGGRETQYF,TGTGCCAGCAGTCTTCTCGGGGGGCGAGAGACCCAGTACTTC
.,TRBV14,TRBD1,19,TRBJ2-1,CASSLQGQGFRIGYNEQFF,TGTGCCAGCAGCCTCCAAGGACAGGGGTTTAGGATAGGCTACAATGAGCAGTTCTTC
.,TRBV28,.,14,TRBJ1-2,CATHNVPHSYGYTF,TGTGCCACCCATAACGTTCCCCACTCTTATGGCTACACCTTC
.,TRBV5-4,.,15,TRBJ2-2,CASSLGGITTGELFF,TGTGCCAGCAGCTTGGGGGGCATTACGACCGGGGAGCTGTTTTTT
.,TRBV10-2,.,12,TRBJ1-1,CASSDEYTEAFF,TGCGCCAGCAGTGATGAGTACACTGAAGCTTTCTTT
few,TRBV28,.,12,TRBJ1-1,CASWQGATEAFF,TGTGCCAGCTGGCAGGGCGCCACTGAAGCTTTCTTT
.,TRBV9,TRBD1,15,TRBJ1-1,CASSTPGQGNTEAFF,TGTGCCAGCAGTACCCCGGGACAGGGGAACACTGAAGCTTTCTTT
.,TRBV27,.,15,TRBJ2-2,CASSFRQANTGELFF,TGTGCCAGCAGTTTTAGACAGGCGAACACCGGGGAGCTGTTTTTT
once,TRBV10-2,.,17,TRBJ2-1,CASRTGRGGAAYNEQFF,TGCGCCAGCAGAACGGGGCGGGGCGGTGCCGCCTACAATGAGCAGTTCTTC